These T cell receptor beta chains were read from a single sample in a study of molecular identifiers for immune sequencing clone quantification. TCRdb re-analysed the PCR reads in MiXCR, keeping a single row per CDR3 protein. The sample yields 9,500 to 15,000 distinct CDR3 sequences, around a sixth seen once. The sequenced sample consisted of naive CD8+ T cells from blood, with Jurkat cell RNA spiked in. Receptor source: a human donor in good health. Some libraries in this study had Jurkat cell RNA spiked in. CDR3s include the opening cysteine and the closing phenylalanine or tryptophan. A D gene is named only where the DNA matches it firmly. Clone size is not always given. Where it is, it says once, few, many or a class for expanded clones.

CDR3,DNA,size,D,J,V
CASSYGTAYEQYF,TGTGCCAGCAGCTACGGGACAGCCTACGAGCAGTACTTC,medium-sized,TRBD1,TRBJ2-7,TRBV7-6
CSESESGGNEQFF,TGCAGCGAATCAGAGTCCGGGGGCAATGAGCAGTTCTTC,many,-,TRBJ2-1,TRBV29-1
CASSIWDRAGEQYF,TGTGCCAGCTCAATATGGGACAGGGCGGGGGAGCAGTACTTC,many,TRBD1,TRBJ2-7,TRBV19
CASSPPRGTPSYEQYF,TGTGCCAGCAGCCCGCCGCGGGGGACACCCTCCTACGAGCAGTACTTC,many,-,TRBJ2-7,TRBV11-3
CASSSGTGDSNTEAFF,TGTGCCAGTAGCTCCGGGACAGGGGACTCAAACACTGAAGCTTTCTTT,medium-sized,TRBD1,TRBJ1-1,TRBV19
CSARVWVAGFSSYEQYF,TGCAGTGCTAGAGTCTGGGTAGCGGGTTTCAGCTCCTACGAGCAGTACTTC,many,TRBD2,TRBJ2-7,TRBV20-1
CSVPPEETLNTEAFF,TGCAGCGTACCCCCTGAGGAGACCCTGAACACTGAAGCTTTCTTT,medium-sized,-,TRBJ1-1,TRBV29-1
CASSPPRQGANGNEQFF,TGTGCCAGCAGCCCCCCACGGCAGGGGGCAAACGGGAATGAGCAGTTCTTC,medium-sized,TRBD1,TRBJ2-1,TRBV7-9
CASTIRGGNQPQHF,TGTGCCAGCACAATTCGGGGGGGCAATCAGCCCCAGCATTTT,-,-,TRBJ1-5,TRBV13
CASSPGENQPQHF,TGTGCCAGCAGTCCAGGGGAGAATCAGCCCCAGCATTTT,-,-,TRBJ1-5,TRBV28
CASSPGGTEAFF,TGCGCCAGCAGCCCAGGTGGCACTGAAGCTTTCTTT,medium-sized,-,TRBJ1-1,TRBV4-3
CASSDPGSGEQYF,TGTGCCAGTAGTGATCCAGGTTCAGGCGAGCAGTACTTC,many,-,TRBJ2-7,TRBV19
CASSLLTSGMYEQFF,TGTGCCAGCAGCCTTCTGACTAGCGGGATGTATGAGCAGTTCTTC,medium-sized,TRBD2,TRBJ2-1,TRBV7-8
CASSFDGFTGELFF,TGTGCCAGCAGTTTCGATGGTTTCACCGGGGAGCTGTTTTTT,many,-,TRBJ2-2,TRBV12-3/TRBV12-4
CGATGESGEQYF,TGCGGCGCGACAGGGGAGAGTGGCGAGCAGTACTTC,many,TRBD1,TRBJ2-7,TRBV29-1
CASSHTTASSGEQYF,TGTGCCAGCAGCCATACTACGGCTAGCTCGGGCGAGCAGTACTTC,-,-,TRBJ2-7,TRBV12-3/TRBV12-4
CSAREQGSVYEQYF,TGCAGTGCTAGAGAACAGGGGTCGGTCTACGAGCAGTACTTC,many,TRBD1,TRBJ2-7,TRBV20-1